Listed here are 15 T cell receptor beta chains from one sample, sequenced in a study of T-cell reconstitution after alpha-beta-depleted transplantation in children. Unique molecular identifiers were incorporated into the prepared TCRbeta library. TCRdb re-called the PCR reads with MiXCR, one entry per CDR3 protein. The sample lists about 510,000 distinct CDR3 sequences; about an eighth were seen once. Sequences were derived from PBMCs, mostly from graft donor cells, sampled 180 days after TCRalphabeta/CD19-depleted stem cell transplant. These receptor sequences come from a female patient aged 2-15 years who had a stem cell transplant for aplastic anemia, so the T cells may come from the graft donor.

This clonotype appeared a few times. The chain couples TRBV6-5 to TRBJ2-4; a weak D match, TRBD2 (6 bases). Trimming took off 0 bases at V and 5 bases at J, with 11 bases between the two ends. Per the germline V gene, CDR1 is MNHEY and CDR2 is SVGAGI. The CDR3 is 15 amino acids. CDR3 DNA sequence: TGTGCCAGCAGTTACTCGGGGGGATGGGAAAACATTCAGTACTTC. It specifies CASSYSGGWENIQYF.

This chain uses TRBV6-1 with TRBJ1-5, with a tentative D call TRBD1 (6 bases). The CDR3 contains 17 residues. In germline, CDR1 is MNHNS, CDR2 SASEGT. V was shortened by 0 bases and J by 6 bases, with 18 bases between the two germline ends. The CDR3 nucleotides are TGTGCCAGCAGTGAAGCGGGGACACCTAAGGCTGGTCAGCCCCAGCATTTT. It codes for CASSEAGTPKAGQPQHF.

The chain has TRBV6-5 and TRBJ2-6; 7 bases are a match to TRBD1. Germline V gene data show CDR1 as MNHEY and CDR2 as SVGAGI. This CDR3 contains 19 residues. Trimming took 2 bases from V and 0 from J; bases not matched to a gene: 10. The CDR3 protein is CASSYLSGQVFSGANVLTF. The CDR3 DNA sequence: TGTGCCAGCAGTTACCTCTCTGGACAGGTGTTCTCTGGGGCCAACGTCCTGACTTTC.

This clonotype has ten or more counts. This chain links TRBV6-1 with TRBJ2-7; 10 nucleotides match TRBD1. There are 13 residues in the CDR3. Germline-derived CDR1 and CDR2 are MNHNS and SASEGT. V trimming: 5 bases; J trimming: 4 bases; junction bases outside the gene matches: 2. The CDR3 bases are TGTGCCAGCAGTCGGGACAGGGGTTACGAGCAGTACTTC. Translating gives CASSRDRGYEQYF.

The genes are TRBV29-1 and TRBJ2-3, with 12 nucleotides matching TRBD2. The CDR3 length is 17 residues. J gave up 2 bases and V 6 bases, and 12 bases lay outside the gene matches. CDR1 is SQVTM and CDR2 is ANQGSEA in the germline V gene. CDR3 sequence reads: CSVLYDGLAGLTDTQYF. CDR3 DNA: TGCAGCGTGCTATATGATGGACTAGCGGGACTCACAGATACGCAGTATTTT.

This clonotype showed up just a few times. The rearrangement uses TRBV12-5 and TRBJ2-3; 12 nucleotides match TRBD1. CDR3 size: 15 residues. Trimming cost V 5 bases and J 6 bases; bases outside gene matches: 6. Germline CDR1 reads LGHNT; CDR2 reads FRNRAP. The CDR3 nucleotides read TGTGCTAGTGGTAGGGGACAGGGGGCGATCGATACGCAGTATTTT. Encoded protein: CASGRGQGAIDTQYF.

The chain combines TRBV18 with TRBJ2-7; the D is unclear. The germline CDR1 and CDR2 sequences are KGHSH and LQKENI. V was cut by 3 bases and J by 6 bases, with 9 bases left in between. This CDR3 has 12 residues. The DNA for the CDR3 is TGTGCCAGCTCACCGAGGACGGGCGAGCAGTACGTC. Translating gives CASSPRTGEQYV.

V gene TRBV6-2 or TRBV6-3 combines with J gene TRBJ2-2; 7 positions agree with TRBD2. Germline-derived CDR1 and CDR2 are MNHEY and SVGEGT. V dropped 4 bases and J dropped 4; count of bases not matched to a gene: 6. This CDR3 spans 15 amino acids. The CDR3 loop is CASSFKRGRTGELFF. DNA of the CDR3: TGTGCCAGCAGTTTCAAGCGGGGACGCACCGGGGAGCTGTTTTTT.

The chain combines TRBV30 with TRBJ2-2, with a weak D call TRBD2 (5 bases). Germline CDR1 and CDR2: GTSNPN and SVGIG (reference sequence). Trimming shortened V by 8 bases and J by 3 bases, and 16 bases separated the two germline ends. CDR3 length: 14 residues. The CDR3 DNA follows: TGTGCCGGCCCAGCGAGGGCGCACACCGGGGAGCTGTTTTTT. This encodes CAGPARAHTGELFF.

This clonotype showed up many times. The V call is TRBV7-9, the J call TRBJ2-3; TRBD2 aligns across 10 bases. V dropped 3 bases and J dropped 2; count of bases not matched to a gene: 2. Germline V gene sequence: CDR1 SEHNR, CDR2 FQNEAQ (reference sequence). The CDR3 covers 15 residues. CDR3 DNA sequence: TGTGCCAGCAGCTTCGGACTAGCGGACACAGATACGCAGTATTTT. Translation: CASSFGLADTDTQYF.

This clonotype was observed a few times. The chain links TRBV4-3 to TRBJ1-4; D may be TRBD1 (6 bases). The CDR3 is 17 residues long. V was pared by 0 bases and J by 4 bases, with 15 bases between. Germline-derived CDR1 and CDR2 are LGHNA and YSLEER. DNA for the CDR3: TGCGCCAGCAGCCAAGAGGGGCCACAGGGAGTTAATGAAAAACTGTTTTTT. Translation: CASSQEGPQGVNEKLFF.

This clonotype has just a few counts. The chain recombines TRBV7-2 with TRBJ1-6, with D tentatively TRBD1 (6 bases). V lost 1 base and J lost 10, with 14 bases in between. CDR1 is SGHTA and CDR2 is FQGNSA in the germline V gene. This CDR3 spans 15 amino acids. This CDR3 reads CASSLVGTGASPLHF. As DNA, the CDR3 is TGTGCCAGCAGCTTAGTAGGGACGGGGGCCTCACCCCTCCACTTT.

The chain is built from TRBV3-1 and TRBJ2-3; D unclear. The CDR3 is 14 residues long. Germline loops: CDR1 LGHDT, CDR2 YNNKEL (reference sequence). The V and J ends lost 1 base and 6 bases respectively, with 11 bases between them. Written as DNA, the CDR3 is TGTGCCAGCAGCCAAGCCCACGCCCTGGATACGCAGTATTTT. Translation gives CASSQAHALDTQYF.

This clonotype has only a few counts. The chain uses TRBV27 and TRBJ2-7; 7 nucleotides agree with TRBD1. From germline, CDR1 is MNHEY and CDR2 SMNVEV (reference sequence). The V gene end was trimmed by 2 bases and the J gene end by 2 bases; junction bases not matched to a gene: 3. The CDR3 sequence is 14 residues long. CDR3 DNA: TGTGCCAGCAGTTTAACCGGACAGGCCTACGAGCAGTACTTC. Protein product: CASSLTGQAYEQYF.

This chain connects TRBV20-1 to TRBJ2-7; a possible D gene is TRBD1 (6 bases). V was clipped by 5 bases and J by 1 base, with 15 bases between them. This CDR3 region has 14 residues. Germline V lookup: CDR1 DFQATT, CDR2 SNEGSKA (reference sequence). CDR3 DNA: TGCAGTGCTCAGGACCTTGACAGGTCCTACGAGCAGTACTTC. As protein: CSAQDLDRSYEQYF.